This TCR beta chain was documented in a study of T cell clusters in autoimmune cytopenias. Study findings and constraints: Exclusive TRB clusters were about 3-fold more numerous in healthy donors than in active autoimmune hepatitis.

TRB amplification used approximately 250 ng of peripheral blood genomic DNA. In germline, CDR1 is LNHDA, CDR2 SQIVND (reference sequence). CDR3 length: 12 amino acids. This clonotype registers medium-sized (0.01 to 0.1%) by frequency. The antigen remains unidentified. One tube held mixed TRB-A and TRB-B primer pools for touch-down PCR. Using the multiplex PCR reads, TCRdb records one entry per CDR3 protein without DNA. The sample spans some 4,600 distinct CDR3 sequences; the ten largest clones claim 70%. The data were also submitted as part of a second study, on T cell repertoires in aging, cancer and after chemotherapy. Per that paper: Donor ages fell into six groups from 30 or younger up to 70 or older.

The chain has TRBV19 and TRBJ2-1; TCRdb selects TRBD1, and the lack of DNA leaves this call unchecked. Sequenced material: peripheral blood. The sequence derives from a human donor in good health. The CDR3 spells CASSAFPFEQFF.